The 28 T cell receptor beta chains below come from one sample, sequenced in a study of cytomegalovirus exposure and HLA in healthy donors. PCR primers comprised 60 Vbeta and 13 Jbeta primers. This table comes from immunoSEQ multiplex PCR, and its TCRdb copy is limited to in-frame clones, with some not included. The sample shows 80,000 to 100,000 clones, roughly three quarters of them seen only once. Sequencing was carried out using PBMCs. The source of these receptors is a middle-aged man in good health and CMV-seronegative.

The chain joins TRBV18 to TRBJ2-5; perhaps TRBD1 as D (8 bases). The CDR3 loop spans 15 amino acids. V was pared by 3 bases and J by 13 bases, with 24 bases between. Per germline, CDR1 KGHSH and CDR2 LQKENI. The CDR3 DNA reads TGTGCCAGCTCACCGCAGGGGGCGGACGCGGGGGAGGCGTACTTC. Translated, it gives CASSPQGADAGEAYF.

This chain joins TRBV6-5 and TRBJ2-5, with TRBD1 matching over 8 bases. The J call may not be correct, given that the DNA end is closer to TRBJ2-7. CDR1 and CDR2 from the germline V gene are MNHEY and SVGAGI. This CDR3 region has 15 residues. The CDR3 loop is CASSYSQGVGYEQYF. The CDR3 DNA reads as TGTGCCAGCAGTTACTCACAGGGGGTTGGATACGAGCAGTACTTC.

V gene TRBV5-1 combines with J gene TRBJ2-1, with D tentatively TRBD1 (5 bases). V was shortened by 0 bases and J by 4 bases, with 11 bases between the two germline ends. Per the germline V gene, CDR1 is SGHRS and CDR2 is YFSETQ. The CDR3 contains 15 residues. The CDR3 DNA is TGCGCCAGCAGCTTGGGTGGCGACAGTTACAATGAGCAGTTCTTC. It yields the protein CASSLGGDSYNEQFF.

The CDR3 spells CASSSPRLAGKLSTDTQYF. The CDR3 coding sequence is TGTGCCAGCAGTTCACCCCGACTAGCGGGTAAATTGAGCACAGATACGCAGTATTTT. V usage is TRBV7-2 and J usage is TRBJ2-3; 10 nucleotides align to TRBD2. V was clipped by 6 bases and J by 0 bases; unmatched bases: 15. The CDR3 has 19 amino acids. Germline-derived CDR1 and CDR2 are SGHTA and FQGNSA. The full variable domain, rest sourced from reference TRBV7-2 and TRBJ2-3, is GAGVSQSPSNKVTEKGKDVELRCDPISGHTALYWYRQSLGQGLEFLIYFQGNSAPDKSGLPSDRFSAERTGGSVSTLTIQRTQQEDSAVYLCASSSPRLAGKLSTDTQYFGPGTRLTVL.

This clone was detected a few times. The chain couples TRBV2 to TRBJ1-1, with 10 positions matching TRBD1. Trimming took 3 bases from V and 5 from J; bases not matched to a gene: 6. Germline V CDR1 and CDR2: SNHLY, FYNNEI. The CDR3 sequence is 15 residues long. The CDR3 here is CASSETDRGRTEAFF. The CDR3 region has the DNA TGTGCCAGCAGTGAGACCGACAGGGGGCGAACTGAAGCTTTCTTT.

The rearrangement joins TRBV5-8 to TRBJ2-3; 9 nucleotides agree with TRBD1. Trimming cost V 7 bases and J 1 base; bases outside gene matches: 16. The CDR3 has 18 residues. Germline V lookup: CDR1 SGHTS, CDR2 YDEGEE. CDR3 loop: CASPQSPLQGAGTDTQYF. CDR3 nucleotide sequence: TGTGCCAGCCCACAGAGCCCCTTACAGGGGGCGGGCACAGATACGCAGTATTTT.

The chain couples TRBV28 to TRBJ1-1; possibly TRBD1 for D (5 bases). The CDR3 covers 14 residues. CDR1 and CDR2 (germline): MDHEN, SYDVKM. V lost 10 bases and J lost 2, with 17 bases in between. In DNA form, the CDR3 reads TGTGCCACCGCCGTAGGACATCTAAACACTGAAGCTTTCTTT. Its translation is CATAVGHLNTEAFF.

J is TRBJ1-5 and V is TRBV7-2; D unclear. V lost 3 bases, J lost 6 bases, and 9 bases lay in between. CDR3 size: 13 residues. Germline CDR1 SGHTA, CDR2 FQGNSA. CDR3 sequence reads: CASSFRVGQPQHF. The CDR3 DNA follows: TGTGCCAGCAGCTTCCGGGTGGGTCAGCCCCAGCATTTT.

This chain links TRBV18 with TRBJ2-3; D call uncertain. V was shortened by 3 bases and J by 1 base, with 14 bases between the two germline ends. Per germline, CDR1 KGHSH and CDR2 LQKENI. This CDR3 is 16 amino acids long. The CDR3 DNA sequence: TGTGCCAGCTCACCTCGTCAGTGGCACGGCACAGATACGCAGTATTTT. Encoded protein: CASSPRQWHGTDTQYF. Supplemented by reference TRBV18 and TRBJ2-3, the full variable domain reads NAGVMQNPRHLVRRRGQEARLRCSPMKGHSHVYWYRQLPEEGLKFMVYLQKENIIDESGMPKERFSAEFPKEGPSILRIQQVVRGDSAAYFCASSPRQWHGTDTQYFGPGTRLTVL.

The rearrangement joins TRBV11-2 to TRBJ2-1; 13 positions match TRBD2. Germline loops: CDR1 SGHAT, CDR2 FQNNGV. Germline trimming cut 5 bases from V and 9 bases from J; bases unmatched to any gene: 7. The CDR3 extends over 15 amino acids. CDR3 protein: CASSVVGLAGVEQFF. The DNA for the CDR3 is TGTGCCAGCAGCGTTGTCGGACTAGCGGGAGTTGAGCAGTTCTTC.

The chain joins TRBV6-5 to TRBJ1-2; D possibly corresponds to TRBD1 (5 bases). V was clipped by 2 bases and J by 4 bases, with 14 bases between them. There are 15 residues in the CDR3. Germline loops: CDR1 MNHEY, CDR2 SVGAGI. This CDR3 reads CASSYGEGRFYGYTF. The CDR3 DNA follows: TGTGCCAGCAGTTACGGGGAGGGGCGCTTCTATGGCTACACCTTC.

This clone came up once. This chain uses TRBV5-6 with TRBJ2-7; D may be TRBD1 (6 bases). This CDR3 is 15 amino acids long. Deletions cut 3 bases from V and 3 bases from J, with 16 bases between. Germline V gene sequence: CDR1 SGHDT, CDR2 YYEEEE. DNA for the CDR3: TGTGCCAGCAGCTCACAGGGTATGAAGGGCTACGAGCAGTACTTC. Residues: CASSSQGMKGYEQYF.

The chain joins TRBV19 to TRBJ2-5, with a possible D match to TRBD1 (6 bases). The J call may be mistaken, given a closer DNA end match to TRBJ2-7. Germline V gene sequence: CDR1 LNHDA, CDR2 SQIVND (reference sequence). There are 14 residues in the CDR3. The CDR3 spells CASSISRTAYEQYF. The CDR3 region has the DNA TGTGCCAGTAGTATATCCCGGACAGCGTACGAGCAGTACTTC.

The CDR3: CASSLQGGYEQYF. The DNA for the CDR3 is TGTGCCAGCAGTCTCCAGGGTGGGTACGAGCAGTACTTC. The chain combines TRBV28 with TRBJ2-7; maybe TRBD1 (5 bases). The CDR3 extends over 13 amino acids. Germline assignment: CDR1 MDHEN and CDR2 SYDVKM. V was trimmed by 5 bases and J by 4 bases, leaving 12 bases between them. The complete variable domain, with remaining parts taken from reference TRBV28 and TRBJ2-7, reads DVKVTQSSRYLVKRTGEKVFLECVQDMDHENMFWYRQDPGLGLRLIYFSYDVKMKEKGDIPEGYSVSREKKERFSLILESASTNQTSMYLCASSLQGGYEQYFGPGTRLTVT.

Remarks on this clone: Compared with germline, one end of the junction differs, possibly owing to a read error. V gene TRBV7-2 combines with J gene TRBJ2-7, with 9 bases identical to TRBD2. CDR1 SGHTA and CDR2 FQGNSA come from the germline V gene. This CDR3 is built from 14 residues. The CDR3 nucleotides are TGTGCCAGTATAGAAGAAGGGGGGCGACTAGCGGCGACCTTC. Its protein is CASIEEGGRLAATF.

This rearrangement joins TRBV7-8 to TRBJ1-5; D may be TRBD1 (6 bases). Trimming removed 4 bases at V and 0 bases at J, with 10 bases between. The CDR3 totals 15 residues. Germline V gives CDR1 SGHVS, CDR2 FQNEAQ. CDR3 sequence (DNA): TGTGCCAGCAGCTCACAGGGAAATAGCAATCAGCCCCAGCATTTT. It specifies CASSSQGNSNQPQHF.

The V and J genes are TRBV19 and TRBJ1-1; unclear D gene. There are 14 residues in the CDR3. Per the germline V gene, CDR1 is LNHDA and CDR2 is SQIVND (reference sequence). The V end was cut by 1 base, the J end by 6 bases, with 12 bases between. Here the CDR3 reads CASSIVLEVAEAFF. The CDR3 coding sequence is TGTGCCAGTAGTATAGTCTTGGAGGTGGCTGAAGCTTTCTTT.

The chain uses TRBV6-1 and TRBJ2-6, with D possibly being TRBD1 (5 bases). Germline V CDR1 and CDR2: MNHNS, SASEGT. This CDR3 is built from 16 residues. V lost 1 base, J lost 2 bases, and 9 bases lay in between. For the CDR3, the DNA is TGTGCCAGCAGTGAAGAAGACAGAGCTGGGGCCAACGTCCTGACTTTC. Its protein is CASSEEDRAGANVLTF.

This rearrangement joins TRBV6-6 to TRBJ2-1; D possibly corresponds to TRBD2 (6 bases). This CDR3 region has 16 residues. CDR1 is MNHNY, CDR2 SVGAGI, per germline (reference sequence). Trimming cost V 2 bases and J 3 bases, with 14 bases left between them. The CDR3 is CASSYTPVGGYNEQFF. Here the CDR3 DNA reads TGTGCCAGCAGTTACACCCCGGTGGGGGGCTACAATGAGCAGTTCTTC.

The genes are TRBV11-2 and TRBJ2-1; the match to TRBD1 covers 9 bases. The CDR3 extends over 15 amino acids. With 5 bases clipped from V and 8 bases from J, the junction kept 10 bases outside the gene matches. The germline V gene has CDR1 SGHAT and CDR2 FQNNGV. The CDR3 nucleotides read TGTGCCAGCAGCCCCGGGACAGGGAAAGGCTATGAGCAGTTCTTC. It codes for CASSPGTGKGYEQFF. The variable domain in full, completed from reference TRBV11-2 and TRBJ2-1, reads EAGVAQSPRYKIIEKRQSVAFWCNPISGHATLYWYQQILGQGPKLLIQFQNNGVVDDSQLPKDRFSAERLKGVDSTLKIQPAKLEDSAVYLCASSPGTGKGYEQFFGPGTRLTVL.

This rearrangement joins TRBV28 to TRBJ1-6, with TRBD1 matching over 9 bases. Trimming took 3 bases from V and 8 from J; bases not matched to a gene: 2. The CDR3 runs 14 residues. Per the germline V gene, CDR1 is MDHEN and CDR2 is SYDVKM. CDR3 sequence reads: CASSLTGGYSPLHF. CDR3 DNA sequence: TGTGCCAGCAGTTTGACAGGGGGGTATTCACCCCTCCACTTT.

This clone was counted once. V gene TRBV19 combines with J gene TRBJ1-2, with 12 bases aligning to TRBD1. CDR3 size: 17 residues. Germline V gene sequence: CDR1 LNHDA, CDR2 SQIVND (reference sequence). V lost 6 bases, J lost 4 bases, and 12 bases stayed unmatched. CDR3 region: CASRTPGQGAVGYGYTF. For the CDR3, the DNA is TGTGCCAGTAGGACTCCGGGACAGGGGGCGGTTGGCTATGGCTACACCTTC.

This sequence joins TRBV11-3 and TRBJ1-1; D is possibly TRBD1 (5 bases). V lost 5 bases and J lost 1, with 8 bases in between. The germline V gene has CDR1 SGHNT and CDR2 YENEEA. The CDR3 sequence is 13 residues long. The CDR3: CASSPGANTEAFF. Written as DNA, the CDR3 is TGTGCCAGCAGCCCTGGGGCGAACACTGAAGCTTTCTTT.

The chain has TRBV9 and TRBJ2-2, with D unresolved. The CDR3 loop spans 13 amino acids. The germline V gene has CDR1 SGDLS and CDR2 YYNGEE. V lost 0 bases and J lost 7, with 7 bases in between. This CDR3 is CASSVDSYGELFF. CDR3 coding DNA: TGTGCCAGCAGCGTAGACAGTTACGGGGAGCTGTTTTTT.

The J gene is TRBJ1-1, the V gene TRBV6-6, with 8 bases lining up with TRBD1. V lost 8 bases and J lost 2; bases outside the gene matches: 1. Germline-derived CDR1 and CDR2 are MNHNY and SVGAGI (reference sequence). This CDR3 comprises 12 residues. The CDR3 region is CASGQGNTEAFF. CDR3 bases: TGTGCCAGCGGACAGGGAAACACTGAAGCTTTCTTT.

This clone was counted once. V and J are TRBV28 and TRBJ2-7, with D perhaps TRBD1 (5 bases). Trimming stripped 7 bases from V and 0 bases from J, with 13 bases between. Germline CDR1 MDHEN, CDR2 SYDVKM. The CDR3 is made up of 14 amino acids. CDR3 amino acids: CASTPTVPSYEQYF. The CDR3 DNA sequence: TGTGCCAGCACCCCGACAGTCCCCTCCTACGAGCAGTACTTC.

This clone was observed once. The chain has TRBV5-4 and TRBJ1-3; the D gene is possibly TRBD1 (6 bases). CDR3 length: 14 residues. Trimming cost V 7 bases and J 1 base, with 12 bases left between them. CDR1 SGHNT and CDR2 YYREEE come from the germline V gene (reference sequence). The CDR3: CASGEQGSGNTIYF. The CDR3 DNA is TGTGCCAGCGGTGAACAGGGTTCTGGAAACACCATATATTTT.

The rearrangement joins TRBV4-1 to TRBJ2-5, with D maybe TRBD1 (5 bases). CDR1 is MGHRA, CDR2 YSYEKL, per germline. The V end lost 1 base, the J end lost 5 bases, and 14 bases lay between the germline ends. The CDR3 has 15 residues. This CDR3 reads CASSQVAGPGETQYF. The CDR3 DNA is TGCGCCAGCAGCCAAGTGGCAGGGCCTGGGGAGACCCAGTACTTC.